The 25 T cell receptor beta chains reported below all come from one sample, sequenced in a study of chemoradiotherapy in HPV16-positive cancers. The protocol was immunoSEQ multiplex PCR, while the TCRdb copy is restricted to in-frame clones and leaves out a portion. The sample shows roughly 420 clones, about 88% of them seen only once. The sample here was tumor tissue, taken from a patient who underwent chemoradiotherapy. The receptors were gathered from a human donor with HPV-associated anogenital cancer.

The chain employs TRBV9 and TRBJ2-3; D call uncertain. CDR1 is SGDLS, CDR2 YYNGEE, per germline. The CDR3 is 13 amino acids. Trimming took off 3 bases at V and 5 bases at J, with 10 bases between the two ends. The CDR3 DNA follows: TGTGCCAGCAGCGCAGCCAAAGGAGATACGCAGTATTTT. Translating it yields CASSAAKGDTQYF. Full variable domain (rest looked up from reference TRBV9 and TRBJ2-3): DSGVTQTPKHLITATGQRVTLRCSPRSGDLSVYWYQQSLDQGLQFLIQYYNGEERAKGNILERFSAQQFPDLHSELNLSSLELGDSALYFCASSAAKGDTQYFGPGTRLTVL.

This rearrangement joins TRBV2 to TRBJ2-3; perhaps TRBD2 as D (6 bases). The CDR3 has 14 amino acids. V was clipped by 5 bases and J by 4 bases, with 13 bases between them. Germline V gives CDR1 SNHLY, CDR2 FYNNEI. The CDR3 is CASSSGGFPDTQYF. The CDR3 nucleotides are TGTGCCAGCAGTAGTGGGGGGTTCCCAGATACGCAGTATTTT.

The genes are TRBV4-2 and TRBJ2-1, with D possibly being TRBD2 (5 bases). The CDR3 has 13 amino acids. V lost 3 bases and J 4 bases, leaving 7 bases between the germline ends. Per the germline V gene, CDR1 is LGHNA and CDR2 is YNFKEQ. As DNA, the CDR3 is TGTGCCAGCAGCCAGGGAGATTACAATGAGCAGTTCTTC. It encodes CASSQGDYNEQFF.

Here the CDR3 DNA reads TGCGCCAGCAGCCCATCCGGGGTGGCCAAAAACATTCAGTACTTC. Protein product: CASSPSGVAKNIQYF. The chain recombines TRBV10-2 with TRBJ2-4, with D possibly being TRBD2 (5 bases). V was clipped by 6 bases and J by 1 base, with 13 bases between them. Germline loops: CDR1 WSHSY, CDR2 SAAADI. The CDR3 consists of 15 residues.

The V gene is TRBV21-1, the J gene TRBJ1-5; the DNA was not used to check the table's D call, TRBD1. TRBV21-1 is a listed pseudogene. The CDR3 covers 16 residues. As DNA, the CDR3 is TGTGCCAGCAGCAAAGGTCACAGACATAGCAATCAGCCCCAGCATTTT. Its translation: CASSKGHRHSNQPQHF.

This clone was detected only a few times. CDR3 DNA: TGTGCCAGTAGTATTGCTAGCGGGGGGGCAGGCTACAATGAGCAGTTCTTC. Its translation: CASSIASGGAGYNEQFF. The chain recombines TRBV19 with TRBJ2-1, with 12 bases lining up with TRBD2. V dropped 3 bases and J dropped 3; count of bases not matched to a gene: 6. Germline assignment: CDR1 LNHDA and CDR2 SQIVND (reference sequence). The CDR3 is made up of 17 amino acids.

The chain carries TRBV6-1 and TRBJ2-7, with D unclear. CDR3 length: 12 amino acids. Germline CDR1 reads MNHNS; CDR2 reads SASEGT. Trimming took off 4 bases at V and 3 bases at J, with 7 bases between the two ends. Here the CDR3 DNA reads TGTGCCAGCAGTGCGACGGGCTACGAGCAGTACTTC. It specifies CASSATGYEQYF.

This clone has just one count. The chain couples TRBV6-1 to TRBJ1-2; tentatively, D is TRBD1 (6 bases). The V gene lost 2 bases and the J gene lost 0 bases, with 10 bases spanning the gap. The germline V gene has CDR1 MNHNS and CDR2 SASEGT. The CDR3 contains 15 residues. CDR3 amino acids: CASSEQSGANYGYTF. Here the CDR3 DNA reads TGTGCCAGCAGTGAACAATCAGGGGCTAACTATGGCTACACCTTC.

V and J are TRBV9 and TRBJ2-2; 11 bases align to TRBD2. Germline-derived CDR1 and CDR2 are SGDLS and YYNGEE. This CDR3 is 18 amino acids long. The J segment lost 2 bases and the V segment lost 6 bases, leaving 12 bases of the junction unmatched. CDR3 region: CASTAGLAGITNTGELFF. In nucleotides, the CDR3 is TGTGCCAGCACCGCCGGACTAGCGGGTATCACTAACACCGGGGAGCTGTTTTTT.

The rearrangement uses TRBV4-1 and TRBJ2-1, with 11 bases fitting TRBD2. Germline V gene lookup returns CDR1 MGHRA and CDR2 YSYEKL. The CDR3 runs to 15 residues. Losses at the gene ends were 3 bases for V and 10 bases for J; bases not matched to a gene: 8. CDR3 in DNA: TGCGCCAGCAGCCACACCGGGACTAGCGGAGAAGAGCAGTTCTTC. Amino acid sequence: CASSHTGTSGEEQFF.

This rearrangement joins TRBV6-1 to TRBJ1-1, with 7 positions matching TRBD1. Per germline, CDR1 MNHNS and CDR2 SASEGT. This CDR3 is 15 amino acids long. V lost 8 bases and J lost 0; bases outside the gene matches: 9. The chain's CDR3 is CASEGTALMNTEAFF. CDR3 sequence (DNA): TGTGCCAGCGAAGGGACAGCCCTCATGAACACTGAAGCTTTCTTT.

The chain has TRBV7-2 and TRBJ2-7; D is undetermined. This CDR3 region has 13 residues. Germline V lookup: CDR1 SGHTA, CDR2 FQGNSA. V dropped 8 bases and J dropped 0 bases, with 11 bases sitting between them. CDR3 loop: CASLPPSSYEQYF. The DNA for the CDR3 is TGTGCCAGCCTCCCACCCAGCTCCTACGAGCAGTACTTC. The full variable domain, with the rest looked up from reference TRBV7-2 and TRBJ2-7, is GAGVSQSPSNKVTEKGKDVELRCDPISGHTALYWYRQSLGQGLEFLIYFQGNSAPDKSGLPSDRFSAERTGGSVSTLTIQRTQQEDSAVYLCASLPPSSYEQYFGPGTRLTVT.

This clone was observed a few times. The chain has TRBV19 and TRBJ1-5, with 10 nucleotides matching TRBD1. V trimming: 8 bases; J trimming: 2 bases; junction bases outside the gene matches: 9. This CDR3 region has 16 residues. Germline V gene sequence: CDR1 LNHDA, CDR2 SQIVND (reference sequence). In DNA, the CDR3 is TGTGCCAGTGCCCGACAGGGGGCTTTTGGCAATCAGCCCCAGCATTTT. Its translation is CASARQGAFGNQPQHF.

V and J are TRBV7-2 and TRBJ2-2; D is unresolved. Germline CDR1 and CDR2: SGHTA and FQGNSA. The CDR3 is made up of 13 amino acids. With 5 bases removed from V and 5 bases from J, the gap between germline ends came to 9 bases. Written as DNA, the CDR3 is TGTGCCAGCAGCCACGGGTTTACCGGGGAGCTGTTTTTT. This gives the protein CASSHGFTGELFF.

The chain joins TRBV19 to TRBJ2-1; D could derive from TRBD1 or TRBD2 (5 bases each). The CDR3 covers 14 residues. Germline values: CDR1 LNHDA, CDR2 SQIVND (reference sequence). V lost 3 bases, J lost 5 bases, and 11 bases lay in between. The CDR3 spells CASSMGVRNNEQFF. The CDR3 nucleotides are TGTGCCAGTAGTATGGGGGTTAGAAACAATGAGCAGTTCTTC.

The chain carries TRBV2 and TRBJ2-7, with TRBD2 matching over 9 bases. Germline-derived CDR1 and CDR2 are SNHLY and FYNNEI. V was pared by 3 bases and J by 6 bases, with 9 bases of the junction left unmatched. The CDR3 is 15 amino acids. Here the CDR3 reads CASSEGGRASSEQYF. Here the CDR3 DNA reads TGTGCCAGCAGTGAGGGCGGGAGGGCCTCATCCGAGCAGTACTTC.

The chain uses TRBV2 and TRBJ2-3; the D is unclear. There are 16 residues in the CDR3. CDR1 is SNHLY, CDR2 FYNNEI, per germline. Trimming stripped 4 bases from V and 2 bases from J, with 16 bases between. The CDR3 nucleotides are TGTGCCAGCAGTGCCGACTTGGCCACCACCACAGATACGCAGTATTTT. Protein product: CASSADLATTTDTQYF.

The V gene is TRBV11-2, the J gene TRBJ2-5; a weak D match, TRBD1 (5 bases). The germline gives CDR1 SGHAT, CDR2 FQNNGV. V lost 3 bases and J lost 1, with 15 bases in between. The length of the CDR3 is 16 residues. CDR3 protein: CASSFQGSFRQETQYF. The CDR3 DNA sequence: TGTGCCAGCAGCTTTCAGGGATCGTTTCGCCAAGAGACCCAGTACTTC.

This sequence joins TRBV14 and TRBJ2-1, with 9 bases fitting TRBD2. V shed 5 bases and J 7 bases; nucleotides not matched to a gene: 12. Germline-derived CDR1 and CDR2 are SGHDN and FVKESK. This CDR3 comprises 16 residues. The CDR3: CASSVGSSGIGNEQFF. CDR3 DNA sequence: TGTGCCAGCAGCGTGGGTTCTAGCGGGATCGGTAATGAGCAGTTCTTC.

The chain couples TRBV30 to TRBJ1-1; TRBD1 matches at 10 bases. V lost 0 bases to trimming and J lost 10 bases; unmatched junction nucleotides: 8. The CDR3 is 14 residues long. CDR1 and CDR2 from the germline V gene are GTSNPN and SVGIG (reference sequence). In DNA, the CDR3 is TGTGCCTGGAGTGTATCTCAGGACAGGGGGGGAGCTTTCTTT. It translates to CAWSVSQDRGGAFF.

The chain employs TRBV5-4 and TRBJ2-6, with 11 bases identical to TRBD1. Germline lookup yields CDR1 SGHNT and CDR2 YYREEE (reference sequence). The CDR3 spans 17 residues. J gave up 1 base and V 0 bases, and 0 bases lay outside the gene matches. For the CDR3, the DNA is TGTGCCAGCAGCTTGGGGGACAGGGGGTCTGGGGCCAACGTCCTGACTTTC. Amino acid sequence: CASSLGDRGSGANVLTF.

The chain joins TRBV21-1 to TRBJ2-1; whether TRBD2, the table's D call, matches the DNA was not checked. TRBV21-1 is annotated as a pseudogene. The CDR3 consists of 15 residues. CDR3 amino acids: CASSKDGGLTDEQFF. CDR3 in DNA: TGTGCCAGCAGCAAAGATGGAGGCCTGACGGATGAGCAGTTCTTC.

This clone was seen just once. V gene TRBV30 combines with J gene TRBJ1-5; the match to TRBD1 covers 7 bases. The CDR3 is 13 amino acids. V dropped 3 bases and J dropped 4; count of bases not matched to a gene: 3. CDR1 and CDR2 from the germline V gene are GTSNPN and SVGIG (reference sequence). CDR3 sequence reads: CAWSPGGNQPQHF. The CDR3 nucleotides are TGTGCCTGGAGCCCAGGGGGTAATCAGCCCCAGCATTTT. Based on the CDR3 plus reference TRBV30 and TRBJ1-5, the full variable domain is SQTIHQWPATLVQPVGSPLSLECTVEGTSNPNLYWYRQAAGRGLQLLFYSVGIGQISSEVPQNLSASRPQDRQFILSSKKLLLSDSGFYLCAWSPGGNQPQHFGDGTRLSIL.

V and J are TRBV13 and TRBJ1-1; D gene ambiguous. Germline V gene lookup returns CDR1 PRHDT and CDR2 FYEKMQ (reference sequence). The CDR3 has 13 amino acids. V lost 1 base to trimming and J lost 1 base, with 4 bases between them. The CDR3 protein is CASSLARNTEAFF. The CDR3, as DNA: TGTGCCAGCAGCTTAGCTCGGAACACTGAAGCTTTCTTT.

The genes are TRBV7-9 and TRBJ2-2; tentatively, D is TRBD2 (6 bases). The CDR3 is 13 residues long. The germline V and J ends were trimmed by 8 bases and 3 bases, with 10 bases remaining between them. Germline CDR1 reads SEHNR; CDR2 reads FQNEAQ (reference sequence). CDR3 residues: CASWGEHTGELFF. For the CDR3, the DNA is TGTGCCAGCTGGGGGGAACACACCGGGGAGCTGTTTTTT.